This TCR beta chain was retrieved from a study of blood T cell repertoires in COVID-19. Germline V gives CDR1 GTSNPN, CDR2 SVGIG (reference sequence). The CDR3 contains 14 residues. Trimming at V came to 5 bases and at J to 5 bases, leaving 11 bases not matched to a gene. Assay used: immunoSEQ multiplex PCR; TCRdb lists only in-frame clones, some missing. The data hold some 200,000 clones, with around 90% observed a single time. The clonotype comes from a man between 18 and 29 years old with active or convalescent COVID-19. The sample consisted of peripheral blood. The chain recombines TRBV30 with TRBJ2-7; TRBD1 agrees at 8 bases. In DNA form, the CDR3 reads TGTGCCTGGGAGGCCGGGACAGGTCTCAACGAGCAGTACTTC. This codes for CAWEAGTGLNEQYF.